What follows are 18 T cell receptor beta chains derived from one specimen sequenced in a study of siplizumab effects on memory and regulatory T cells. Measured with immunoSEQ multiplex PCR; TCRdb has only the in-frame clones, and not every one. The sample records around 82,000 clones, roughly 93% being singletons. The specimen sequenced was CD8+ T cells sorted from blood. The receptors were sampled from a human donor in good health.

The rearrangement joins TRBV7-6 to TRBJ2-3; D is possibly TRBD1 (5 bases). Germline lookup yields CDR1 SGHVS and CDR2 FNYEAQ. Trimming stripped 5 bases from V and 2 bases from J, with 8 bases between. There are 13 residues in the CDR3. Written as DNA, the CDR3 is TGTGCCAGCAGCAAGACAGCCACAGATACGCAGTATTTT. It codes for CASSKTATDTQYF.

This chain connects TRBV10-3 to TRBJ2-4; 10 positions agree with TRBD1. With 3 bases clipped from V and 5 bases from J, the junction kept 4 bases outside the gene matches. Germline V gene lookup returns CDR1 ENHRY and CDR2 SYGVKD. The CDR3 has 15 amino acids. The CDR3 spells CAISDPDRGQNIQYF. In DNA form, the CDR3 reads TGTGCCATCAGTGACCCCGACAGGGGGCAAAACATTCAGTACTTC.

V gene TRBV4-3 combines with J gene TRBJ2-1, with D uncertain. The germline gives CDR1 LGHNA, CDR2 YSLEER. V was clipped by 4 bases and J by 0 bases, with 10 bases between them. This CDR3 has 15 residues. As DNA, the CDR3 is TGCGCCAGCAGCCTGGACGAAAGCTCCTACAATGAGCAGTTCTTC. This gives the protein CASSLDESSYNEQFF.

This clone was recorded only once. This CDR3 reads CASSLSTGGNQPQHF. The CDR3 nucleotides are TGTGCCAGCAGCTTATCGACAGGAGGCAATCAGCCCCAGCATTTT. The chain joins TRBV7-9 to TRBJ1-5; tentatively, D is TRBD1 (6 bases). With 2 bases removed from V and 2 bases from J, the gap between germline ends came to 10 bases. CDR1 is SEHNR, CDR2 FQNEAQ, per germline (reference sequence). CDR3 length: 15 amino acids. Full variable domain (rest looked up from reference TRBV7-9 and TRBJ1-5): DTGVSQNPRHKITKRGQNVTFRCDPISEHNRLYWYRQTLGQGPEFLTYFQNEAQLEKSRLLSDRFSAERPKGSFSTLEIQRTEQGDSAMYLCASSLSTGGNQPQHFGDGTRLSIL.

The chain couples TRBV5-1 to TRBJ1-1; the D is unclear. This CDR3 region has 13 residues. V gave up 0 bases and J gave up 6 bases, with 9 bases separating them. CDR1 is SGHRS and CDR2 is YFSETQ in the germline V gene. CDR3 protein: CASSLGQPPEAFF. As DNA, the CDR3 is TGCGCCAGCAGCTTGGGCCAACCCCCTGAAGCTTTCTTT.

The gene calls are TRBV11-2 and TRBJ1-2; 8 bases are a match to TRBD1. This CDR3 has 18 amino acids. After removal of 5 bases from V and 0 bases from J, the junction contained 14 bases not matched to a gene. Germline V gives CDR1 SGHAT, CDR2 FQNNGV. In nucleotides, the CDR3 is TGTGCCAGCAGCCCTGGGGGGGACAGGTTAACAACTAACTATGGCTACACCTTC. Protein product: CASSPGGDRLTTNYGYTF.

In this sample, this clone turned up once. This rearrangement joins TRBV5-1 to TRBJ2-1; the D is unclear. Germline lookup yields CDR1 SGHRS and CDR2 YFSETQ. The ends were cut back, 0 bases at V and 6 bases at J, with 7 bases in the middle. The CDR3 extends over 13 amino acids. The DNA for the CDR3 is TGCGCCAGCAGCTTGGCGGGCAGCAATGAGCAGTTCTTC. This encodes CASSLAGSNEQFF.

This chain joins TRBV7-8 and TRBJ2-1; TRBD1 agrees at 9 bases. The length of the CDR3 is 17 residues. The trim removed 5 bases at V and 5 bases at J, leaving 13 bases unmatched. Germline V gene data show CDR1 as SGHVS and CDR2 as FQNEAQ. CDR3 amino acids: CASSDGTGWKGHNEQFF. CDR3 nucleotides: TGTGCCAGCAGCGACGGGACAGGGTGGAAGGGCCACAATGAGCAGTTCTTC.

This chain links TRBV21-1 with TRBJ2-1; no check of the table's D call, TRBD1, against the DNA was made. TRBV21-1 is classified as a pseudogene. This CDR3 contains 14 residues. DNA of the CDR3: TGTGCCAGCAGCCCCCCCCAGAACTACAATGAGCAGTTCTTC. Translation gives CASSPPQNYNEQFF.

J is TRBJ2-7 and V is TRBV5-4; D possibly corresponds to TRBD1 (6 bases). The CDR3 consists of 15 residues. Germline CDR1 is SGHNT and CDR2 is YYREEE (reference sequence). The germline V and J ends were trimmed by 2 bases and 2 bases, with 14 bases remaining between them. The CDR3 here is CASSFYTTGTYEQYF. The CDR3 DNA is TGTGCCAGCAGCTTTTACACGACAGGAACCTACGAGCAGTACTTC.

The count of this clone is one. The chain carries TRBV7-6 and TRBJ2-7; D tentatively reads TRBD1 or TRBD2 (5 bases each). The CDR3 is 15 residues long. CDR1 is SGHVS and CDR2 is FNYEAQ in the germline V gene. V was shortened by 1 base and J by 2 bases, with 12 bases between the two germline ends. The chain's CDR3 is CASSLGDGSPYEQYF. As DNA, the CDR3 is TGTGCCAGCAGCTTAGGGGACGGCTCTCCCTACGAGCAGTACTTC.

The V gene is TRBV30, the J gene TRBJ1-2; unclear D gene. CDR3 length: 12 residues. Trimming cost V 2 bases and J 8 bases, with 12 bases left between them. The germline gives CDR1 GTSNPN, CDR2 SVGIG (reference sequence). CDR3 in DNA: TGTGCCTGGAGTCAAGGCGGAGGGGGCTACACCTTC. Protein: CAWSQGGGGYTF.

The chain combines TRBV4-2 with TRBJ2-5; TRBD2 matches at 7 bases. Trimming at V came to 4 bases and at J to 4 bases, leaving 9 bases not matched to a gene. This CDR3 spans 15 amino acids. The germline gives CDR1 LGHNA, CDR2 YNFKEQ. The CDR3 region is CASSPRLALGETQYF. In DNA form, the CDR3 reads TGTGCCAGCAGCCCCCGACTAGCCCTGGGAGAGACCCAGTACTTC.

V gene TRBV2 combines with J gene TRBJ1-1, with TRBD1 matching 9 bases. This CDR3 has 14 amino acids. The germline V gene has CDR1 SNHLY and CDR2 FYNNEI. V shed 6 bases, J shed 3 bases, and the junction held 5 bases outside the gene matches. CDR3 DNA: TGTGCCAGCAGGGGCGGGACAGGGTACACTGAAGCTTTCTTT. This encodes CASRGGTGYTEAFF. Supplemented by reference TRBV2 and TRBJ1-1, the full variable domain reads EPEVTQTPSHQVTQMGQEVILRCVPISNHLYFYWYRQILGQKVEFLVSFYNNEISEKSEIFDDQFSVERPDGSNFTLKIRSTKLEDSAMYFCASRGGTGYTEAFFGQGTRLTVV.

The gene calls are TRBV19 and TRBJ2-6; 12 nucleotides align to TRBD1. This CDR3 spans 17 amino acids. V gave up 5 bases and J gave up 2 bases; unmatched junction bases: 4. Per germline, CDR1 LNHDA and CDR2 SQIVND (reference sequence). The chain's CDR3 is CASSWGQGAPGANVLTF. The CDR3 nucleotides are TGTGCCAGTAGTTGGGGACAGGGGGCTCCTGGGGCCAACGTCCTGACTTTC.

This clone was seen a single time. The V gene is TRBV7-9, the J gene TRBJ2-7, with D perhaps TRBD1 (6 bases). CDR1 is SEHNR, CDR2 FQNEAQ, per germline (reference sequence). This CDR3 is built from 12 residues. Trimming cost V 10 bases and J 2 bases, with 12 bases left between them. CDR3: CATLDSPYEQYF. The DNA for the CDR3 is TGTGCCACTCTGGACAGCCCCTACGAGCAGTACTTC.

The rearrangement uses TRBV5-5 and TRBJ2-7; D ambiguous. This CDR3 has 14 amino acids. Germline assignment: CDR1 SGHKS and CDR2 YYEKEE (reference sequence). V was pared by 3 bases and J by 0 bases, with 10 bases between. The CDR3 DNA reads TGTGCCAGCAGCTCATTGGGCAGCTCCTACGAGCAGTACTTC. Protein: CASSSLGSSYEQYF.

The chain is built from TRBV12-5 and TRBJ2-3, with D hard to call. Between the trimmed V and J ends, which lost 3 bases and 2 bases, there was a span of 9 bases. Germline-derived CDR1 and CDR2 are LGHNT and FRNRAP. There are 14 residues in the CDR3. The CDR3 here is CASGFLPDTDTQYF. The CDR3, as DNA: TGTGCTAGTGGTTTTCTCCCCGACACAGATACGCAGTATTTT.